This TCR beta chain was obtained from a study of response to subunit inactivated influenza vaccine. TCRdb recomputed calls from the RT-PCR reads with MiXCR, one row per CDR3 protein. The repertoire holds about 530,000 distinct CDR3 sequences, about 10% seen once, with roughly 10% in the top ten. V was cut by 1 base and J by 2 bases, with 8 bases left in between. Germline V CDR1 and CDR2: SEHNR, FQNEAQ (reference sequence). The CDR3 consists of 14 residues. Study-level results: Authors suggested few new T cells are recruited by each seasonal influenza vaccination.

A few counts support this clonotype. As yet, its antigen is unknown. Sequencing was performed on PBMCs from blood, taken on the day of vaccination. This receptor was identified in a man between 50 and 59 years old who received an inactivated influenza vaccine. The gene calls are TRBV7-9 and TRBJ1-2, with D possibly TRBD1 on 5 matching bases. The CDR3 spells CASSLGGLNYGYTF. CDR3 DNA sequence: TGTGCCAGCAGCTTAGGGGGCCTGAACTATGGCTACACCTTC.